A single sample is the source of the 20 T cell receptor beta chains below, sequenced in a study of T-cell reconstitution after alpha-beta-depleted transplantation in children. The TCRbeta library was prepared with unique molecular identifiers. A single record per CDR3 protein comes from TCRdb applying MiXCR to the PCR reads. The sample includes approximately 500,000 distinct CDR3 sequences, about 10% of them seen just once. This specimen consisted of PBMCs, obtained before TCRalphabeta/CD19-depleted stem cell transplant. The receptors shown here come from a child aged 2-9 years with inherited bone marrow failure, due to receive a stem cell transplant.

This clonotype was found many times. This chain connects TRBV7-8 to TRBJ2-1, with D possibly TRBD2 on 6 matching bases. CDR3 length: 15 amino acids. The germline CDR1 and CDR2 sequences are SGHVS and FQNEAQ. Trimming cost V 0 bases and J 0 bases, with 6 bases left between them. CDR3 nucleotide sequence: TGTGCCAGCAGCTTAGCGACTAGCTCCTACAATGAGCAGTTCTTC. Translating gives CASSLATSSYNEQFF. Full variable domain (outside the CDR3, taken from reference TRBV7-8 and TRBJ2-1): GAGVSQSPRYKVAKRGQDVALRCDPISGHVSLFWYQQALGQGPEFLTYFQNEAQLDKSGLPSDRFFAERPEGSVSTLKIQRTQQEDSAVYLCASSLATSSYNEQFFGPGTRLTVL.

On this clonotype itself: One base away lies a much larger clone, so this may be a sequencing read error. The chain carries TRBV15 and TRBJ2-3, with D perhaps TRBD2 (6 bases). Trimming pared 0 bases from V and 7 bases from J, leaving 11 bases between. This CDR3 contains 14 residues. CDR1 and CDR2 (germline): LNHNV, YYDKDF (reference sequence). Written as DNA, the CDR3 is TGTGCCACCAGCAGAGATTTGGCGGGATATACGCAGTATTTT. This codes for CATSRDLAGYTQYF. The whole variable domain, filled in from reference TRBV15 and TRBJ2-3, reads DAMVIQNPRYQVTQFGKPVTLSCSQTLNHNVMYWYQQKSSQAPKLLFHYYDKDFNNEADTPDNFQSRRPNTSFCFLDIRSPGLGDTAMYLCATSRDLAGYTQYFGPGTRLTVL.

This clonotype was counted only a few times. The chain employs TRBV27 and TRBJ2-7, with a weak D call TRBD1 (6 bases). CDR1 and CDR2 (germline): MNHEY, SMNVEV (reference sequence). CDR3 length equals 16 residues. V was shortened by 4 bases and J by 2 bases, with 18 bases between the two germline ends. The CDR3 protein is CASSSEPGTYTYEQYF. The CDR3, as DNA: TGTGCCAGCAGTTCGGAACCCGGGACATACACCTACGAGCAGTACTTC.

The chain employs TRBV7-9 and TRBJ2-5, with D unresolved. Germline assignment: CDR1 SEHNR and CDR2 FQNEAQ (reference sequence). The CDR3 extends over 14 amino acids. The V end was cut by 1 base, the J end by 2 bases, with 8 bases between. DNA of the CDR3: TGTGCCAGCAGCTTAGTATTCGAGCAAGAGACCCAGTACTTC. Amino acids: CASSLVFEQETQYF.

The chain joins TRBV5-1 to TRBJ2-1; D unclear. The germline CDR1 and CDR2 sequences are SGHRS and YFSETQ. This CDR3 contains 13 residues. V was cut by 4 bases and J by 5 bases, with 10 bases left in between. The DNA for the CDR3 is TGCGCCAGCAGCCGCGACACCAACAATGAGCAGTTCTTC. It is translated as CASSRDTNNEQFF.

The chain couples TRBV12-3 or TRBV12-4 to TRBJ2-2, with D tentatively TRBD1 or TRBD2 (5 bases each). This CDR3 contains 20 residues. The ends were cut back, 2 bases at V and 2 bases at J, with 24 bases in the middle. CDR3 loop: CASSLLRGGPLLGNTGELFF. CDR3 DNA: TGTGCCAGCAGTTTATTGAGGGGTGGACCCTTGTTGGGCAACACCGGGGAGCTGTTTTTT.

This clonotype was seen many times. This sequence joins TRBV4-1 and TRBJ1-5, with D perhaps TRBD1 (6 bases). V was shortened by 5 bases and J by 6 bases, with 17 bases between the two germline ends. The CDR3 has 15 amino acids. CDR1 is MGHRA and CDR2 is YSYEKL in the germline V gene. CDR3 sequence: CASSAQGGRGQPQHF. CDR3 coding DNA: TGCGCCAGCAGCGCACAGGGAGGCCGGGGTCAGCCCCAGCATTTT.

A note on this clonotype: With a much larger clone just one base away, this may be a read error. V is TRBV29-1 and J is TRBJ2-5; D gene ambiguous. CDR1 is SQVTM and CDR2 is ANQGSEA in the germline V gene. The CDR3 is made up of 12 amino acids. With 4 bases removed from V and 2 bases from J, the gap between germline ends came to 8 bases. The CDR3 DNA reads TGCAGCGTTGTCGAGACGCAAGAGACCCAGTACTTC. Its protein is CSVVETQETQYF.

J is TRBJ2-7 and V is TRBV12-3 or TRBV12-4, with 10 bases identical to TRBD1. V lost 8 bases, J lost 0 bases, and 10 bases stayed unmatched. The length of the CDR3 is 16 residues. This CDR3 reads CASGDRDRGSSYEQYF. The CDR3, as DNA: TGTGCCAGCGGCGACCGGGACAGGGGAAGCTCCTACGAGCAGTACTTC.

This clonotype has ten or more counts. At one end, the junction sequence differs from germline, possibly due to a read error. The genes are TRBV7-6 and TRBJ2-7; D might be TRBD2 (6 bases). The CDR3 is made up of 16 amino acids. Germline V gene lookup returns CDR1 SGHVS and CDR2 FNYEAQ. In DNA, the CDR3 is TGTGCCAGCAGCCCCACACCGACTAGAGGCTCCTCCGAGCAGTACTTC. Amino acid sequence: CASSPTPTRGSSEQYF.

This clonotype appeared many times. The chain carries TRBV29-1 and TRBJ2-5; no clear D. The CDR3 loop spans 9 amino acids. Trimming took 3 bases from V and 5 from J, leaving 1 base between them. CDR1 SQVTM and CDR2 ANQGSEA come from the germline V gene. In nucleotides, the CDR3 is TGCAGCGTTGACGAGACCCAGTACTTC. Its translation is CSVDETQYF. The full variable domain, with the rest looked up from reference TRBV29-1 and TRBJ2-5, is SAVISQKPSRDICQRGTSLTIQCQVDSQVTMMFWYRQQPGQSLTLIATANQGSEATYESGFVIDKFPISRPNLTFSTLTVSNMSPEDSSIYLCSVDETQYFGPGTRLLVL.

In its sample, this clonotype was seen a few times. The J gene is TRBJ2-1, the V gene TRBV11-2; 11 nucleotides line up with TRBD2. With 0 bases clipped from V and 2 bases from J, the junction kept 12 bases outside the gene matches. The CDR3 sequence is 20 residues long. From germline, CDR1 is SGHAT and CDR2 FQNNGV. DNA of the CDR3: TGTGCCAGCAGCTTAGAAGGGCTAGCGGGAGGTCCTCTCGCCTACAATGAGCAGTTCTTC. Encoded protein: CASSLEGLAGGPLAYNEQFF. Looking up the rest from reference TRBV11-2 and TRBJ2-1 gives the full variable domain: EAGVAQSPRYKIIEKRQSVAFWCNPISGHATLYWYQQILGQGPKLLIQFQNNGVVDDSQLPKDRFSAERLKGVDSTLKIQPAKLEDSAVYLCASSLEGLAGGPLAYNEQFFGPGTRLTVL.

This clonotype turned up a few times. The chain couples TRBV4-3 to TRBJ2-5; 9 positions agree with TRBD2. Trimming removed 1 base from V and 2 bases from J; junction bases left unmatched: 14. Germline V gene sequence: CDR1 LGHNA, CDR2 YSLEER. This CDR3 has 19 residues. The CDR3: CASSQAWRLAGSKQETQYF. DNA of the CDR3: TGCGCCAGCAGCCAAGCCTGGAGGCTAGCGGGATCCAAGCAAGAGACCCAGTACTTC.

Many counts were recorded for this clonotype. The chain couples TRBV20-1 to TRBJ2-1; tentatively, D is TRBD2 (5 bases). Trimming removed 0 bases from V and 4 bases from J, with 7 bases in between. Germline CDR1 DFQATT, CDR2 SNEGSKA (reference sequence). CDR3 length: 13 residues. The CDR3 DNA sequence: TGCAGTGCTAGAGAAAGCGGTTACAATGAGCAGTTCTTC. Its translation is CSARESGYNEQFF.

This clonotype was detected ten times or more. The chain links TRBV4-2 to TRBJ2-5; 10 bases fit TRBD2. Germline-derived CDR1 and CDR2 are LGHNA and YNFKEQ. The CDR3 is 17 amino acids. Trimming at V came to 4 bases and at J to 5 bases, leaving 13 bases not matched to a gene. This CDR3 reads CASSPRDGLAGAETQYF. In DNA form, the CDR3 reads TGTGCCAGCAGCCCCCGCGACGGGCTAGCGGGAGCGGAGACCCAGTACTTC.

This clonotype was observed many times. The V gene is TRBV27, the J gene TRBJ2-7, with TRBD1 matching over 9 bases. From germline, CDR1 is MNHEY and CDR2 SMNVEV (reference sequence). J gave up 2 bases and V 7 bases, and 6 bases lay outside the gene matches. The CDR3 contains 14 residues. CDR3 protein: CASTSGTGPYEQYF. The CDR3 nucleotides are TGTGCCAGCACGTCCGGGACAGGGCCCTACGAGCAGTACTTC.

This clonotype was seen many times. The rearrangement joins TRBV20-1 to TRBJ2-3, with 12 bases lining up with TRBD2. Germline CDR1 reads DFQATT; CDR2 reads SNEGSKA (reference sequence). The J segment lost 4 bases and the V segment lost 0 bases, leaving 5 bases of the junction unmatched. The CDR3 runs to 16 residues. The CDR3 DNA reads as TGCAGTGCTAGAGATCTACTAGCGGGAGGCGCAGATACGCAGTATTTT. Protein product: CSARDLLAGGADTQYF.

The rearrangement uses TRBV7-2 and TRBJ2-3, with D perhaps TRBD2 (6 bases). V was clipped by 5 bases and J by 3 bases, with 15 bases between them. The length of the CDR3 is 15 residues. Germline loops: CDR1 SGHTA, CDR2 FQGNSA. CDR3 sequence: CASSPVGGETDTQYF. DNA of the CDR3: TGTGCCAGCAGCCCCGTGGGGGGAGAGACAGATACGCAGTATTTT.

This clonotype was observed many times. The V call is TRBV20-1, the J call TRBJ2-2, with a possible D match to TRBD1 (5 bases). CDR3 length: 13 residues. Germline CDR1 is DFQATT and CDR2 is SNEGSKA (reference sequence). V dropped 2 bases and J dropped 5 bases, with 9 bases sitting between them. In DNA form, the CDR3 reads TGCAGTGCTAGACAGGGAAATACCGGGGAGCTGTTTTTT. Translating gives CSARQGNTGELFF.

This clonotype was counted ten times or more. This rearrangement joins TRBV20-1 to TRBJ2-1, with 10 bases aligning to TRBD2. Germline CDR1 and CDR2: DFQATT and SNEGSKA (reference sequence). The length of the CDR3 is 16 residues. V was clipped by 1 base and J by 4 bases; unmatched bases: 7. The chain's CDR3 is CSARVNLAGVYNEQFF. DNA of the CDR3: TGCAGTGCTAGAGTAAATCTAGCGGGAGTGTACAATGAGCAGTTCTTC.